These 28 T cell receptor beta chains were sequenced from one sample in a study of shared clonotypes between healthy human individuals. Sequencing used immunoSEQ multiplex PCR; TCRdb keeps in-frame clones, though not all of them. The data hold a few million clones, with 85% to 95% observed a single time. Sequencing was done on a sample of naive CD4+ T cells from PBMCs. Stated subset: CD45RA+ positively selected. The receptors were sampled from a man in his late teens or twenties in good health. Some clones in this sample may be carry-over from other donors' samples.

Notes on this clone: Other DNA sequences in this sample translate to the same CDR3. The chain couples TRBV5-1 to TRBJ2-7; 8 bases are shared with TRBD1. The V segment lost 4 bases and the J segment 6 bases; nucleotides outside the gene matches: 9. The V gene's germline CDR1 is SGHRS and CDR2 YFSETQ. This CDR3 is 14 amino acids long. The CDR3 is CASSPRTGSGEQYF. The DNA of the CDR3 is TGCGCCAGCAGCCCCCGGACAGGGAGCGGCGAGCAGTACTTC.

In the case of this clone: This same CDR3 is encoded by further DNA sequences in the sample. Written as DNA, the CDR3 is TGTGCCAGCAGCCCCACCGGGAACACTGAAGCTTTCTTT. This encodes CASSPTGNTEAFF. This chain connects TRBV2 to TRBJ1-1; D not resolved. V lost 6 bases, J lost 1 base, and 9 bases lay in between. Germline CDR1 SNHLY, CDR2 FYNNEI. The CDR3 is made up of 13 amino acids.

The V gene is TRBV5-1, the J gene TRBJ2-3; possibly TRBD1 for D (6 bases). Germline values: CDR1 SGHRS, CDR2 YFSETQ. Trimming took off 6 bases at V and 3 bases at J, with 14 bases between the two ends. This CDR3 contains 14 residues. For the CDR3, the DNA is TGCGCCAGCACAGGGGCCGATACGACAGATACGCAGTATTTT. Translation: CASTGADTTDTQYF.

This rearrangement joins TRBV7-2 to TRBJ1-3, with 9 bases fitting TRBD1. The V gene's germline CDR1 is SGHTA and CDR2 FQGNSA. The CDR3 covers 17 residues. The ends lost 5 bases at V and 2 bases at J; junction bases unmatched: 10. CDR3: CASSPLQGARAGNTIYF. The DNA for the CDR3 is TGTGCCAGCAGCCCCCTACAGGGGGCGCGGGCTGGAAACACCATATATTTT.

The gene calls are TRBV27 and TRBJ1-5, with no clear D. The length of the CDR3 is 13 residues. Trimming pared 3 bases from V and 4 bases from J, leaving 7 bases between. CDR1 MNHEY and CDR2 SMNVEV come from the germline V gene (reference sequence). This CDR3 is CASSFSPNQPQHF. CDR3 in DNA: TGTGCCAGCAGTTTCTCCCCTAATCAGCCCCAGCATTTT.

J is TRBJ1-4 and V is TRBV6-5, with D maybe TRBD1 (5 bases). The CDR3 runs 14 residues. V was clipped by 0 bases and J by 5 bases, with 7 bases between them. Germline V gene sequence: CDR1 MNHEY, CDR2 SVGAGI. The CDR3 DNA is TGTGCCAGCAGTTACTCTCGACAGAATGAAAAACTGTTTTTT. Translation gives CASSYSRQNEKLFF.

This chain links TRBV4-1 with TRBJ1-2; unclear D gene. Germline CDR1 is MGHRA and CDR2 is YSYEKL. Deletions cut 2 bases from V and 5 bases from J, with 24 bases between. This CDR3 comprises 18 residues. CDR3 bases: TGCGCCAGCAGCCAAACACCCACCGCCGACGGGCTCGGTTATGGCTACACCTTC. It is translated as CASSQTPTADGLGYGYTF.

This chain joins TRBV5-1 and TRBJ2-2; D perhaps matches TRBD2 (6 bases). The ends were cut back, 6 bases at V and 5 bases at J, with 32 bases in the middle. The CDR3 spans 20 residues. Germline V lookup: CDR1 SGHRS, CDR2 YFSETQ. DNA for the CDR3: TGCGCCAGCACCCAAGGCCGGACGACCCTAACTAGGAGCGGGACCGGGGAGCTGTTTTTT. Translating it yields CASTQGRTTLTRSGTGELFF.

The chain joins TRBV5-1 to TRBJ2-3; 10 bases align to TRBD1. V lost 4 bases and J lost 4; bases outside the gene matches: 6. The germline gives CDR1 SGHRS, CDR2 YFSETQ. This CDR3 comprises 15 residues. CDR3 protein: CASSARQGASDTQYF. As DNA, the CDR3 is TGCGCCAGCAGCGCGAGACAGGGGGCTTCAGATACGCAGTATTTT. Full variable domain (outside the CDR3, taken from reference TRBV5-1 and TRBJ2-3): KAGVTQTPRYLIKTRGQQVTLSCSPISGHRSVSWYQQTPGQGLQFLFEYFSETQRNKGNFPGRFSGRQFSNSRSEMNVSTLELGDSALYLCASSARQGASDTQYFGPGTRLTVL.

The chain carries TRBV5-1 and TRBJ2-7; D is perhaps TRBD2 (6 bases). Germline V CDR1 and CDR2: SGHRS, YFSETQ. The CDR3 is 16 amino acids. Between the trimmed V and J ends, which lost 0 bases and 0 bases, there was a span of 13 bases. The CDR3, as DNA: TGCGCCAGCAGCTTGGTTGGAGGGGCGAACTCCTACGAGCAGTACTTC. Translating it yields CASSLVGGANSYEQYF.

The V and J genes are TRBV6-6 and TRBJ2-7, with 7 positions matching TRBD1. Germline V gene lookup returns CDR1 MNHNY and CDR2 SVGAGI (reference sequence). This CDR3 has 14 residues. With 6 bases clipped from V and 1 base from J, the junction kept 6 bases outside the gene matches. CDR3 protein: CASSRGQRSYEQYF. The DNA of the CDR3 is TGTGCCAGCAGCAGGGGACAGCGATCCTACGAGCAGTACTTC.

The rearrangement uses TRBV7-3 and TRBJ2-1, with 9 bases matching TRBD2. This CDR3 is 16 amino acids long. V was clipped by 3 bases and J by 4 bases; unmatched bases: 7. Per germline, CDR1 SGHTA and CDR2 FQGTGA. As DNA, the CDR3 is TGTGCCAGCAGCTTTGGCGGGAGGGCGATGTACAATGAGCAGTTCTTC. Amino acid sequence: CASSFGGRAMYNEQFF.

Only one count was recorded for this clone. This chain links TRBV7-2 with TRBJ2-7, with a possible D match to TRBD1 (6 bases). CDR1 and CDR2 (germline): SGHTA, FQGNSA. With 5 bases removed from V and 7 bases from J, the gap between germline ends came to 15 bases. CDR3 length: 13 amino acids. The CDR3: CASSPPQGREQYF. CDR3 DNA sequence: TGTGCCAGCAGCCCACCACAGGGTAGAGAGCAGTACTTC.

This clone has only a few counts. The CDR3 coding sequence is TGTGCCATCAGTGGACAGGGGAGTGGGCCCCAGCATTTT. Protein product: CAISGQGSGPQHF. This chain links TRBV10-3 with TRBJ1-5, with TRBD1 identical over 8 bases. V dropped 4 bases and J dropped 9; count of bases not matched to a gene: 5. Germline CDR1 ENHRY, CDR2 SYGVKD. There are 13 residues in the CDR3.

CDR3 bases: TGTGCCAGCAGCTTAGGACAAAACGCAGATACGCAGTATTTT. It specifies CASSLGQNADTQYF. This rearrangement joins TRBV7-9 to TRBJ2-3; D remains ambiguous. The CDR3 spans 14 residues. CDR1 SEHNR and CDR2 FQNEAQ come from the germline V gene (reference sequence). V lost 1 base and J 4 bases, leaving 9 bases between the germline ends.

CDR3 sequence reads: CASSLKGTDTGELFF. The CDR3 DNA reads TGTGCCAGCAGTTTAAAGGGAACCGACACCGGGGAGCTGTTTTTT. The chain links TRBV28 to TRBJ2-2, with D hard to call. The CDR3 consists of 15 residues. V shed 2 bases and J shed 3 bases, with 10 bases lying between them. Germline loops: CDR1 MDHEN, CDR2 SYDVKM.

The gene calls are TRBV5-1 and TRBJ2-3; no clear D gene. This CDR3 is 17 amino acids long. V lost 2 bases and J lost 0, with 16 bases in between. Per the germline V gene, CDR1 is SGHRS and CDR2 is YFSETQ. The CDR3 coding sequence is TGCGCCAGCAGCTTCAACTTTGGCGTCGCTAGCACAGATACGCAGTATTTT. It specifies CASSFNFGVASTDTQYF.

DNA of the CDR3: TGTGCCAGCACCCCAGGGCGACCTCCTTATGGCTACACCTTC. This translates into CASTPGRPPYGYTF. The V call is TRBV28, the J call TRBJ1-2; a weak D match, TRBD1 (5 bases). Germline loops: CDR1 MDHEN, CDR2 SYDVKM. Trimming removed 7 bases from V and 5 bases from J, with 17 bases in between. The CDR3 extends over 14 amino acids.

The rearrangement links TRBV7-3 to TRBJ2-1; 10 positions match TRBD2. The trim removed 4 bases at V and 9 bases at J, leaving 12 bases unmatched. The germline V gene encodes CDR1 SGHTA and CDR2 FQGTGA. The CDR3 length is 16 residues. The CDR3 reads CASSSQGLSGRAEQFF. The CDR3 DNA sequence: TGTGCCAGCAGCTCACAAGGACTAAGCGGGAGGGCTGAGCAGTTCTTC.

This rearrangement joins TRBV5-1 to TRBJ1-2; 9 positions agree with TRBD1. Germline V gene sequence: CDR1 SGHRS, CDR2 YFSETQ. V lost 4 bases, J lost 7 bases, and 11 bases stayed unmatched. The CDR3 totals 15 residues. The CDR3 bases are TGCGCCAGCAGCCCGGACCCCGGGACAGGGTTTGGCTACACCTTC. Amino acids: CASSPDPGTGFGYTF. Full variable domain (missing parts from reference TRBV5-1 and TRBJ1-2): KAGVTQTPRYLIKTRGQQVTLSCSPISGHRSVSWYQQTPGQGLQFLFEYFSETQRNKGNFPGRFSGRQFSNSRSEMNVSTLELGDSALYLCASSPDPGTGFGYTFGSGTRLTVV.

The chain has TRBV28 and TRBJ2-6; tentatively, D is TRBD1 (6 bases). Looked up from germline, CDR1 is MDHEN and CDR2 is SYDVKM. CDR3 length: 15 amino acids. Trimming removed 11 bases from V and 0 bases from J, with 14 bases in between. CDR3 amino acids: CAGSEGGSGANVLTF. The CDR3 DNA is TGTGCCGGATCAGAAGGGGGCTCTGGGGCCAACGTCCTGACTTTC.

The rearrangement uses TRBV4-3 and TRBJ1-1; D not resolved. The CDR3 is 15 residues long. Germline CDR1 is LGHNA and CDR2 is YSLEER. V was cut by 0 bases and J by 3 bases, with 11 bases left in between. CDR3 residues: CASSQDLIGDTEAFF. CDR3 nucleotide sequence: TGCGCCAGCAGCCAAGATTTGATCGGGGACACTGAAGCTTTCTTT.

The chain is built from TRBV13 and TRBJ1-1; D not resolved. Trimming removed 5 bases from V and 1 base from J, with 11 bases in between. The germline V gene encodes CDR1 PRHDT and CDR2 FYEKMQ (reference sequence). The CDR3 extends over 14 amino acids. CDR3 sequence reads: CASSPRAGNTEAFF. The CDR3 nucleotides are TGTGCCAGCAGCCCGCGGGCAGGGAACACTGAAGCTTTCTTT.

This chain joins TRBV27 and TRBJ1-4; D possibly corresponds to TRBD1 (6 bases). Trimming pared 1 base from V and 4 bases from J, leaving 16 bases between. CDR1 and CDR2 (germline): MNHEY, SMNVEV (reference sequence). The CDR3 consists of 17 residues. CDR3 amino acids: CASSLLARGRNNEKLFF. DNA for the CDR3: TGTGCCAGCAGTTTATTGGCCAGGGGTCGGAATAATGAAAAACTGTTTTTT. Full variable domain (missing parts from reference TRBV27 and TRBJ1-4): EAQVTQNPRYLITVTGKKLTVTCSQNMNHEYMSWYRQDPGLGLRQIYYSMNVEVTDKGDVPEGYKVSRKEKRNFPLILESPSPNQTSLYFCASSLLARGRNNEKLFFGSGTQLSVL.

V gene TRBV30 combines with J gene TRBJ1-5, with a weak D call TRBD1 (5 bases). The V end was cut by 2 bases, the J end by 6 bases, with 14 bases between. Germline V CDR1 and CDR2: GTSNPN, SVGIG (reference sequence). The CDR3 consists of 14 residues. CDR3 loop: CAWSTGTIVQPQHF. The CDR3 DNA is TGTGCCTGGAGTACCGGGACGATAGTTCAGCCCCAGCATTTT. Full variable domain (missing parts from reference TRBV30 and TRBJ1-5): SQTIHQWPATLVQPVGSPLSLECTVEGTSNPNLYWYRQAAGRGLQLLFYSVGIGQISSEVPQNLSASRPQDRQFILSSKKLLLSDSGFYLCAWSTGTIVQPQHFGDGTRLSIL.

V usage is TRBV5-5 and J usage is TRBJ2-7; either TRBD1 or TRBD2 may supply D (5 bases each). V lost 1 base to trimming and J lost 3 bases, with 11 bases between them. CDR1 SGHKS and CDR2 YYEKEE come from the germline V gene (reference sequence). This CDR3 comprises 14 residues. The CDR3 loop reads CASSLRDLHYEQYF. CDR3 coding DNA: TGTGCCAGCAGCTTGAGGGACCTTCACTACGAGCAGTACTTC.

In its sample, this clone was seen once. This same CDR3 is encoded by further DNA sequences in the sample. The J gene is TRBJ2-5, the V gene TRBV5-1; D is unclear. The CDR3 runs 13 residues. V lost 2 bases to trimming and J lost 1 base, with 6 bases between them. Germline loops: CDR1 SGHRS, CDR2 YFSETQ. The CDR3 DNA is TGCGCCAGCAGCTTAGCCAGCCAAGAGACCCAGTACTTC. Amino acid sequence: CASSLASQETQYF.

CDR3 loop: CASSLEFWANVLTF. The DNA for the CDR3 is TGTGCCAGCAGCTTAGAGTTTTGGGCCAACGTCCTGACTTTC. The chain has TRBV7-2 and TRBJ2-6; D is unresolved. The germline CDR1 and CDR2 sequences are SGHTA and FQGNSA. The CDR3 is made up of 14 amino acids. Deletions cut 1 base from V and 5 bases from J, with 6 bases between.